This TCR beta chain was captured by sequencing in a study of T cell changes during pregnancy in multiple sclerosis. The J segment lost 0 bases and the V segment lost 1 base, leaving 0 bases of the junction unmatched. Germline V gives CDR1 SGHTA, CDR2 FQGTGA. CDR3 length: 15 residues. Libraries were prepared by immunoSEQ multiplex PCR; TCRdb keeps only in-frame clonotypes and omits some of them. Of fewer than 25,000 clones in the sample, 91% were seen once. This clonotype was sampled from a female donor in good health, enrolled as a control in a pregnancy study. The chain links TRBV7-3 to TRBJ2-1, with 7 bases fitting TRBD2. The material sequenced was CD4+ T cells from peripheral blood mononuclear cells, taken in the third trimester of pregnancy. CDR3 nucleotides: TGTGCCAGCAGCTTAATAGCGGGCTCCTACAATGAGCAGTTCTTC. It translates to CASSLIAGSYNEQFF.